This T cell receptor (beta chain) was sequenced during a study of T cell responses to AZD1222 COVID-19 vaccine. V lost 3 bases and J lost 2, with 10 bases in between. The germline gives CDR1 LNHDA, CDR2 SQIVND (reference sequence). The CDR3 totals 14 residues. A remark on this clone: Its target is unknown.

TCRdb's copy holds only in-frame clones and misses some; the assay was immunoSEQ multiplex PCR. This table has about 180,000 clones, about 86% appearing once. Findings and caveats of the study: With dominance at 160-218 and 743-854, vaccine-associated CD4 TCRs spanned spike. Nearly half of spike-specific TCRs reportedly target unmutated variant regions.

The sample was peripheral blood, taken on day 0 of AZD1222 vaccination. V and J are TRBV19 and TRBJ1-2, with a weak D call TRBD1 (6 bases). The sequence derives from an adult in good health. The CDR3 spells CASSIGGTNYGYTF. In nucleotides, the CDR3 is TGTGCCAGTAGTATTGGCGGGACAAACTATGGCTACACCTTC. Based on the CDR3 plus reference TRBV19 and TRBJ1-2, the full variable domain is DGGITQSPKYLFRKEGQNVTLSCEQNLNHDAMYWYRQDPGQGLRLIYYSQIVNDFQKGDIAEGYSVSREKKESFPLTVTSAQKNPTAFYLCASSIGGTNYGYTFGSGTRLTVV.